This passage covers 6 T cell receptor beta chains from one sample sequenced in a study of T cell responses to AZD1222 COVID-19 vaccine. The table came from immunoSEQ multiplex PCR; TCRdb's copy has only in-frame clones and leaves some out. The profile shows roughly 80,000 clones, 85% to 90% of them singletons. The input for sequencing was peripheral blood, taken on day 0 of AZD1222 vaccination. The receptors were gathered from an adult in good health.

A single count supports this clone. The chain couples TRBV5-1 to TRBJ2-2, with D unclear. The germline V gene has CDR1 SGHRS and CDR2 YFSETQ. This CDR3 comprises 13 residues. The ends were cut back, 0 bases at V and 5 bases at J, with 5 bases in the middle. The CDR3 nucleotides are TGCGCCAGCAGCTTGGAACAAACCGGGGAGCTGTTTTTT. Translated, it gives CASSLEQTGELFF.

The CDR3 protein is CASSQGATGGGYTF. CDR3 sequence (DNA): TGTGCCAGCAGCCAAGGGGCCACTGGGGGAGGCTACACCTTC. The chain joins TRBV3-1 (or the pseudogene TRBV3-2) to TRBJ1-2, with a tentative D call TRBD1 (5 bases). V lost 1 base to trimming and J lost 8 bases, with 14 bases between them. CDR3 size: 14 residues. Germline V gene lookup returns CDR1 LGHDT and CDR2 YNNKEL (reference sequence).

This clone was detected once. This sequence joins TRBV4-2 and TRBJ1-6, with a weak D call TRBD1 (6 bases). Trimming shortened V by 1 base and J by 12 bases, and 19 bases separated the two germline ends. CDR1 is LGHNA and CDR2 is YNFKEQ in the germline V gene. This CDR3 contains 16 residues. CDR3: CASSQALGQLSEPLHF. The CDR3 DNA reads TGTGCCAGCAGCCAAGCCCTCGGACAGCTCTCCGAACCCCTCCACTTT.

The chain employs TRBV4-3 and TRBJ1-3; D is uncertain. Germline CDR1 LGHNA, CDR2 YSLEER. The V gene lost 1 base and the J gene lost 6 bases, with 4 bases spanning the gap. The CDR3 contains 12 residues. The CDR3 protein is CASSQGSNTIYF. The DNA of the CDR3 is TGCGCCAGCAGCCAAGGTTCAAACACCATATATTTT.

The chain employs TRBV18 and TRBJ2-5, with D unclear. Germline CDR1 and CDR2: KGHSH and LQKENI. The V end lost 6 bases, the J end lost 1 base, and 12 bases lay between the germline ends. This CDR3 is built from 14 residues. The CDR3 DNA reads TGTGCCAGCTCCCTTACTACGATCCAAGAGACCCAGTACTTC. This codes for CASSLTTIQETQYF.

CDR3 residues: CASSRVLTGELFF. In DNA form, the CDR3 reads TGCGCCAGCAGCCGTGTACTCACCGGGGAGCTGTTTTTT. V is TRBV4-3 and J is TRBJ2-2; D ambiguous. The ends were cut back, 4 bases at V and 4 bases at J, with 7 bases in the middle. Germline V gene sequence: CDR1 LGHNA, CDR2 YSLEER. The CDR3 runs to 13 residues.